This T cell receptor (beta chain) was retrieved from a study of blood T cell repertoires in COVID-19. Some clones are missing from TCRdb's copy, which holds only in-frame ones; the method was immunoSEQ multiplex PCR. This table holds roughly 260,000 clones, 88% found once. Germline values: CDR1 LGHNA, CDR2 YNFKEQ. The V and J ends lost 0 bases and 2 bases respectively, with 8 bases between them. The CDR3 is 15 residues long. The chain is built from TRBV4-2 and TRBJ1-3; unclear D gene. The sequencing sample was made of peripheral blood. This clonotype was obtained from a man in his 60s who had recovered from COVID-19. CDR3 DNA: TGTGCCAGCAGCCAAGAACACGCGGCTGGAAACACCATATATTTT. Encoded protein: CASSQEHAAGNTIYF.